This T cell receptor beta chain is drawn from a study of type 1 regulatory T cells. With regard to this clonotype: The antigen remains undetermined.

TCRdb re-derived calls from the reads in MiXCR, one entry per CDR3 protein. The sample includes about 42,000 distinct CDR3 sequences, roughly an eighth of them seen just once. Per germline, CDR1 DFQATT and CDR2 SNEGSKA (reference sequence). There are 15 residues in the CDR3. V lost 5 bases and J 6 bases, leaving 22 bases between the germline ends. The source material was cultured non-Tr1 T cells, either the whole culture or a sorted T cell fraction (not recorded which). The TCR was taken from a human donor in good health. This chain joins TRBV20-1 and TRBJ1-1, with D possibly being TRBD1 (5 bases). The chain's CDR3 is CSARPWGGGVAEAFF. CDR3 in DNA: TGCAGTGCTCGCCCATGGGGGGGAGGTGTGGCTGAAGCTTTCTTT.